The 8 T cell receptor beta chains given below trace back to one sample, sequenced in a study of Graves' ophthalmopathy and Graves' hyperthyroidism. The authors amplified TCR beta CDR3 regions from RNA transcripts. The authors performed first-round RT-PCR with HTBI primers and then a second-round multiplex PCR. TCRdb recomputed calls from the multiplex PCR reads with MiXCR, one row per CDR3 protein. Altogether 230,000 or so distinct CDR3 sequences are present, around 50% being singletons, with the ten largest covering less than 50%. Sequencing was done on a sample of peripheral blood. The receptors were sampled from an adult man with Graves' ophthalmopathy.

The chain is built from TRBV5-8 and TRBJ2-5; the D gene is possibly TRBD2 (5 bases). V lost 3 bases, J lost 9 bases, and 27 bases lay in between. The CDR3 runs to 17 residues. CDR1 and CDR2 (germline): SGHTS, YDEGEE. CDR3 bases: TGTGCCAGCAGCTCCCTTAATGGTAGCGTGACCCTGAGGGCCCAGTACTTC. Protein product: CASSSLNGSVTLRAQYF.

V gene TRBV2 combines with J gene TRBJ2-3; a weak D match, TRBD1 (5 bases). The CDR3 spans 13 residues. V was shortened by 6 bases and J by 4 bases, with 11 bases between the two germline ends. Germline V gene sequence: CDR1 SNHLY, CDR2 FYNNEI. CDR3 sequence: CASRQGLADTQYF. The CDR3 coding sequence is TGTGCCAGCAGGCAGGGTCTGGCAGATACGCAGTATTTT.

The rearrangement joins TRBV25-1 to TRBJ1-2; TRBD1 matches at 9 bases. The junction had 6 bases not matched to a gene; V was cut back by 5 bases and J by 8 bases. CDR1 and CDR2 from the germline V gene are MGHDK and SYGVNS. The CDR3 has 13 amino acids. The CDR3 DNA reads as TGTGCCAGCAGTCAGGGACAGGGCAGGGGCTACACCTTC. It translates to CASSQGQGRGYTF.

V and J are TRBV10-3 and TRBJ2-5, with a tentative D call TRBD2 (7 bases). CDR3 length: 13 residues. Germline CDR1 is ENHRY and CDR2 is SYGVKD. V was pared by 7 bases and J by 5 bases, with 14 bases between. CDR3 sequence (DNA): TGTGCCATCAAGCGGGACGGGGGCGAGACCCAGTACTTC. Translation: CAIKRDGGETQYF.

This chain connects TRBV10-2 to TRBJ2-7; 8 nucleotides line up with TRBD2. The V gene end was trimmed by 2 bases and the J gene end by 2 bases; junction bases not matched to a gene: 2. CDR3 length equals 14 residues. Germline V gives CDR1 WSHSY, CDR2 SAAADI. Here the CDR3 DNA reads TGCGCCAGCAGTGAGGAGCGGGGGCCCTACGAGCAGTACTTC. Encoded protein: CASSEERGPYEQYF.

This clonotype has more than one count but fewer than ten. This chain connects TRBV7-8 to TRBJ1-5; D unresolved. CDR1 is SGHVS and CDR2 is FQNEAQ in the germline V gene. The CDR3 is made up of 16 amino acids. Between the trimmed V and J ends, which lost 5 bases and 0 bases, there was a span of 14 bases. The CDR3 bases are TGTGCCAGCAGCGAACTAGGACGCTATAGCAATCAGCCCCAGCATTTT. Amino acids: CASSELGRYSNQPQHF.

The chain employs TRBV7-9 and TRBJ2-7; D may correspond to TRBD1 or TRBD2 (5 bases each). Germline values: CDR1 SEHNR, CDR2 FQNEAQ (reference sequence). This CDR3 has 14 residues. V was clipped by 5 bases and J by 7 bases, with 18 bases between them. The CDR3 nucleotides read TGTGCCAGCAGCACTCCGGGACGGCAGTGGGAGCAGTACTTC. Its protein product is CASSTPGRQWEQYF.

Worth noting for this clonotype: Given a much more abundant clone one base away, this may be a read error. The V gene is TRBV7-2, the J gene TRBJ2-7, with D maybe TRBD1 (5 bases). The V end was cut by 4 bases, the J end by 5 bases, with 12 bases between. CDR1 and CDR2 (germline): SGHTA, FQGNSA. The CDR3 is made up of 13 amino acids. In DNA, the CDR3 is TGTGCCAGCAGCTCAGCATGGGGCAACGAGCAGTACTTC. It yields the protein CASSSAWGNEQYF.